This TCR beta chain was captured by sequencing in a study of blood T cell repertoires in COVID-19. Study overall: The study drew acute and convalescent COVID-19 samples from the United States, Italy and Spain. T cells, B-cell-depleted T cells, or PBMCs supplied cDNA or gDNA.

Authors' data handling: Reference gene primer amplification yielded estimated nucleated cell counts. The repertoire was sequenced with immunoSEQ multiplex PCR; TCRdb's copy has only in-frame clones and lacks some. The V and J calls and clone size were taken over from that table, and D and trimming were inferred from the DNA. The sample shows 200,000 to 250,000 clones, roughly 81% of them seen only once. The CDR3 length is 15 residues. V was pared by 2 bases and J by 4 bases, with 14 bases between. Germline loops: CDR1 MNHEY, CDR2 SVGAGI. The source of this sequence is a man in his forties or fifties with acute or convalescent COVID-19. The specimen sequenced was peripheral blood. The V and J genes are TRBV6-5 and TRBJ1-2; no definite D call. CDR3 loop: CASSYAVEGTYGYTF. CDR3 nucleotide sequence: TGTGCCAGCAGTTACGCTGTCGAGGGTACCTATGGCTACACCTTC.